What follows are 16 T cell receptor beta chains derived from one specimen sequenced in a study of brain T cells in children with intractable seizures. This table comes from immunoSEQ multiplex PCR, and its TCRdb copy is limited to in-frame clones, with some not included. This sample has about 320,000 clones, with more than 85% found just once. The time point is: blood from clinic visit 5 months post-surgery; TSC patient then seizure free. Material: peripheral blood, obtained approximately 5 months after surgery. The source of these receptors is a boy in the first two years of life with tuberous sclerosis and intractable seizures.

This chain connects TRBV20-1 to TRBJ2-7; D not certain. CDR1 is DFQATT and CDR2 is SNEGSKA in the germline V gene (reference sequence). The CDR3 is made up of 10 amino acids. Trimming removed 6 bases at V and 1 base at J, with 4 bases between. The CDR3 DNA is TGCAGTGCGACATCCTACGAGCAGTACTTC. It codes for CSATSYEQYF.

The rearrangement links TRBV30 to TRBJ1-1, with TRBD1 as a possible D gene (5 bases). Germline values: CDR1 GTSNPN, CDR2 SVGIG (reference sequence). This CDR3 is 13 amino acids long. V shed 7 bases and J shed 3 bases, with 15 bases lying between them. CDR3 DNA: TGTGCCTTGGGTAGGGGTGCTGACACTGAAGCTTTCTTT. Translating it yields CALGRGADTEAFF.

Only one count was recorded for this clone. The J gene is TRBJ1-5, the V gene TRBV25-1, with 8 bases identical to TRBD1. V lost 3 bases to trimming and J lost 6 bases; unmatched junction nucleotides: 4. Germline V gene data show CDR1 as MGHDK and CDR2 as SYGVNS. There are 14 residues in the CDR3. The CDR3 coding sequence is TGTGCCAGCAGTGATCCCACAGGGGGTCAGCCCCAGCATTTT. Translating it yields CASSDPTGGQPQHF.

This clone was seen only once. This chain joins TRBV12-5 and TRBJ2-5; 9 bases fit TRBD1. The J segment lost 5 bases and the V segment lost 2 bases, leaving 6 bases of the junction unmatched. Germline CDR1 and CDR2: LGHNT and FRNRAP. This CDR3 comprises 15 residues. This chain's CDR3 is CASGLTGTGNETQYF. The CDR3, as DNA: TGTGCTAGTGGTTTGACCGGGACAGGGAATGAGACCCAGTACTTC.

The V gene is TRBV24-1, the J gene TRBJ2-2, with 9 nucleotides matching TRBD1. Germline V gives CDR1 KGHDR, CDR2 SFDVKD. V lost 8 bases and J lost 3; bases outside the gene matches: 9. The length of the CDR3 is 16 residues. CDR3 in DNA: TGTGCCACCACCTCACGACAGGGGGAGGACACCGGGGAGCTGTTTTTT. It is translated as CATTSRQGEDTGELFF.

The chain combines TRBV5-6 with TRBJ1-6, with 8 bases fitting TRBD1. CDR3 length: 14 amino acids. V shed 6 bases, J shed 10 bases, and the junction held 9 bases outside the gene matches. Germline V gene lookup returns CDR1 SGHDT and CDR2 YYEEEE. CDR3 sequence reads: CASTSRQGLSPLHF. The CDR3 coding sequence is TGTGCCAGCACTTCACGACAGGGGCTATCACCCCTCCACTTT.

The J gene is TRBJ1-2, the V gene TRBV5-1; tentatively, D is TRBD1 (6 bases). Germline assignment: CDR1 SGHRS and CDR2 YFSETQ. The V end was cut by 3 bases, the J end by 0 bases, with 24 bases between. The CDR3 runs to 19 residues. This CDR3 reads CASSSTGTRRVAANYGYTF. CDR3 in DNA: TGCGCCAGCAGCTCCACCGGGACAAGAAGAGTTGCGGCTAACTATGGCTACACCTTC.

The genes are TRBV5-4 and TRBJ2-3, with D hard to call. Germline loops: CDR1 SGHNT, CDR2 YYREEE (reference sequence). The CDR3 totals 13 residues. V lost 2 bases to trimming and J lost 0 bases, with 4 bases between them. The CDR3 reads CASSLASTDTQYF. For the CDR3, the DNA is TGTGCCAGCAGCTTAGCGAGCACAGATACGCAGTATTTT.

A note on this clone: With a much larger clone just one base away, this may be a read error. V is TRBV11-3 and J is TRBJ1-1, with D uncertain. The CDR3 is 13 residues long. Germline V gene sequence: CDR1 SGHNT, CDR2 YENEEA. V lost 0 bases and J lost 1, with 3 bases in between. As DNA, the CDR3 is TGTGCCAGCAGCTTAGAGGGGAACACTGAAGCTTTCTTT. This gives the protein CASSLEGNTEAFF. The whole variable domain, remainder taken from reference TRBV11-3 and TRBJ1-1, is EAGVVQSPRYKIIEKKQPVAFWCNPISGHNTLYWYLQNLGQGPELLIRYENEEAVDDSQLPKDRFSAERLKGVDSTLKIQPAELGDSAVYLCASSLEGNTEAFFGQGTRLTVV.

This rearrangement joins TRBV4-1 to TRBJ2-7; 8 bases align to TRBD1. The CDR3 runs to 14 residues. Looked up from germline, CDR1 is MGHRA and CDR2 is YSYEKL. Germline trimming cut 2 bases from V and 4 bases from J; bases unmatched to any gene: 4. The CDR3, as DNA: TGCGCCAGCAGCCAACCGGGACAGGTTTACGAGCAGTACTTC. Amino acids: CASSQPGQVYEQYF.

CDR3 sequence reads: CASSHEIAGAFF. The DNA for the CDR3 is TGTGCCAGCAGTCACGAAATCGCCGGGGCTTTCTTT. V gene TRBV2 combines with J gene TRBJ1-1; D unresolved. The germline V gene has CDR1 SNHLY and CDR2 FYNNEI. The CDR3 contains 12 residues. Trimming cost V 5 bases and J 11 bases, with 15 bases left between them.

This chain uses TRBV4-1 with TRBJ1-2, with 8 bases fitting TRBD1. CDR1 is MGHRA and CDR2 is YSYEKL in the germline V gene. Trimming took 1 base from V and 3 from J; bases not matched to a gene: 4. CDR3 length equals 15 residues. CDR3: CASSQGQGKDYGYTF. CDR3 in DNA: TGCGCCAGCAGCCAAGGACAGGGGAAGGACTATGGCTACACCTTC.

The chain has TRBV7-3 and TRBJ2-3; a possible D gene is TRBD1 (5 bases). The CDR3 length is 14 residues. The germline V gene has CDR1 SGHTA and CDR2 FQGTGA. V lost 1 base and J 3 bases, leaving 8 bases between the germline ends. The CDR3 DNA is TGTGCCAGCAGCTTAAAGGGGCAGACAGATACGCAGTATTTT. Translating it yields CASSLKGQTDTQYF.

V is TRBV5-1 and J is TRBJ2-7; D remains unclear. In germline, CDR1 is SGHRS, CDR2 YFSETQ. Trimming left V 2 bases short and J 0 bases short, with 9 bases between. The CDR3 extends over 14 amino acids. The CDR3 nucleotides are TGCGCCAGCAGCTTTGGGTACAGCTCCTACGAGCAGTACTTC. It codes for CASSFGYSSYEQYF.

The table lists this clone with a count of one. The V and J genes are TRBV11-2 and TRBJ2-2, with a tentative D call TRBD1 (6 bases). Germline CDR1 reads SGHAT; CDR2 reads FQNNGV. This CDR3 is 17 amino acids long. Trimming took 3 bases from V and 3 from J, leaving 17 bases between them. The CDR3 DNA is TGTGCCAGCAGCTTGGGAACAGGGTTTGGGGACACCGGGGAGCTGTTTTTT. Translating gives CASSLGTGFGDTGELFF. Variable domain in full (rest from reference TRBV11-2 and TRBJ2-2): EAGVAQSPRYKIIEKRQSVAFWCNPISGHATLYWYQQILGQGPKLLIQFQNNGVVDDSQLPKDRFSAERLKGVDSTLKIQPAKLEDSAVYLCASSLGTGFGDTGELFFGEGSRLTVL.

The J gene is TRBJ1-2, the V gene TRBV11-3; 8 positions agree with TRBD1. Germline V CDR1 and CDR2: SGHNT, YENEEA. J lost 4 bases, V lost 5 bases, and 6 bases had no gene match. This CDR3 region has 14 residues. The CDR3 is CASSPTGEGYGYTF. CDR3 DNA sequence: TGTGCCAGCAGCCCGACAGGGGAAGGCTATGGCTACACCTTC.